A selection of T cell receptor beta chains follows, all from one sample in a study of cytomegalovirus exposure and HLA in healthy donors. TCRdb's copy holds only in-frame clones and misses some; the assay was immunoSEQ multiplex PCR. The repertoire consists of tens of thousands of clones, with over 80% occurring once and the leading ten covering around 3%. Sequencing was done on a sample of PBMCs. The receptors originated from a man aged 25-45 years in good health and CMV-seronegative. The CDR3 runs from the conserved cysteine through the conserved F or W. D genes are given only for firm matches. Clone size is shown for a subset of rows, as once, few, many or a class of expanded clone.

once,TRBJ2-1,TRBV5-1,TRBD1,CASSTGQDNEQFF,TGCGCCAGCAGCACGGGACAGGACAATGAGCAGTTCTTC
NA,TRBJ2-7,TRBV9,TRBD2,CASSENPGGDAFSYEQYF,TGTGCCAGCAGCGAAAACCCGGGAGGGGACGCCTTTTCCTACGAGCAGTACTTC
NA,TRBJ2-5,TRBV5-6,NA,CASSLSDPGVETQYF,TGTGCCAGCAGCTTAAGCGATCCAGGGGTTGAGACCCAGTACTTC
NA,TRBJ2-5,TRBV29-1,NA,CSVVPGETQYF,TGCAGCGTTGTTCCGGGGGAGACCCAGTACTTC
NA,TRBJ2-1,TRBV5-1,TRBD2,CASSLTGTSGTYNEQFF,TGCGCCAGCAGCTTAACCGGGACTAGCGGAACCTACAATGAGCAGTTCTTC
NA,TRBJ2-1,TRBV12-5,TRBD1,CASGLGTGGYYNEQFF,TGTGCTAGTGGTTTGGGGACAGGGGGATACTACAATGAGCAGTTCTTC
NA,TRBJ2-5,TRBV7-9,NA,CASSLAGETQYF,TGTGCCAGCAGCTTAGCCGGAGAGACCCAGTACTTC
NA,TRBJ1-2,TRBV6-5,TRBD1,CASRPTGGIGYTF,TGTGCCAGCAGGCCAACAGGGGGCATCGGCTACACCTTC
NA,TRBJ1-4,TRBV2,NA,CASRPNQIREKLFF,TGTGCCAGCAGGCCAAACCAAATTCGGGAAAAACTGTTTTTT
NA,TRBJ1-2,TRBV19,NA,CASSIMGGDYGYTF,TGTGCCAGTAGTATTATGGGAGGGGACTATGGCTACACCTTC
once,TRBJ1-1,TRBV6-5,NA,CASSYMVVGTEAFF,TGTGCCAGCAGTTATATGGTCGTCGGGACTGAAGCTTTCTTT
NA,TRBJ2-7,TRBV7-7,NA,CASSLDGRTYEQYF,TGTGCTAGCAGCTTAGATGGCAGGACCTACGAGCAGTACTTC
NA,TRBJ1-5,TRBV6-6,NA,CASSYPGDRAQHF,TGTGCCAGCAGTTACCCCGGGGATCGGGCCCAGCATTTT
NA,TRBJ2-2,TRBV4-2,NA,CASSQVGGAGGELFF,TGTGCCAGCAGCCAAGTGGGGGGGGCCGGCGGGGAGCTGTTTTTT
NA,TRBJ1-1,TRBV9,NA,CASSVAGVHTEAFF,TGTGCCAGCAGCGTAGCGGGAGTCCACACTGAAGCTTTCTTT
once,TRBJ2-2,TRBV5-6,TRBD2,CASSLVGLAGGETGELFF,TGTGCCAGCAGCTTGGTCGGACTAGCGGGAGGGGAGACCGGGGAGCTGTTTTTT
NA,TRBJ2-5,TRBV27,TRBD1,CASRPGTGDVETQYF,TGTGCCAGCAGACCAGGGACAGGGGATGTTGAGACCCAGTACTTC
NA,TRBJ2-1,TRBV19,NA,CVGTRSRNEQFF,TGTGTGGGCACCCGCAGCAGAAATGAGCAGTTCTTC
NA,TRBJ2-1,TRBV14,NA,CASSHSLSGYSYNEQFF,TGTGCCAGCAGCCATAGCCTCAGCGGGTACTCCTACAATGAGCAGTTCTTC
NA,TRBJ2-3,TRBV27,NA,CASSLAHSPDTQYF,TGTGCCAGCAGTTTAGCCCACTCCCCAGATACGCAGTATTTT
NA,TRBJ1-4,TRBV6-1,TRBD1,CASAGGVGEKLFF,TGTGCCAGTGCAGGGGGAGTAGGGGAAAAACTGTTTTTT
NA,TRBJ1-1,TRBV7-9,NA,CASGSPRLLIPEAFF,TGTGCCAGCGGTTCACCCAGACTGCTGATCCCTGAAGCTTTCTTT
NA,TRBJ2-3,TRBV4-1,NA,CASSQVSGSSDTQYF,TGCGCCAGCAGCCAAGTTAGCGGTTCCTCAGATACGCAGTATTTT
NA,TRBJ1-1,TRBV6-1,TRBD1,CASRTGGTEAFF,TGTGCCAGCAGGACAGGGGGCACTGAAGCTTTCTTT
NA,TRBJ1-5,TRBV11-3,NA,CASSPNSGIDQPQHF,TGTGCCAGCAGCCCCAATTCGGGTATAGATCAGCCCCAGCATTTT
NA,TRBJ1-2,TRBV14,NA,CASSQVLNYGYTF,TGTGCCAGCAGCCAAGTCCTAAACTATGGCTACACCTTC
once,TRBJ1-1,TRBV29-1,NA,CSAGWARGNTEAFF,TGCAGCGCCGGGTGGGCCAGGGGAAACACTGAAGCTTTCTTT
NA,TRBJ2-7,TRBV7-2,NA,CASSLRPGGIDEQYF,TGTGCCAGCAGCTTACGTCCGGGCGGGATCGACGAGCAGTACTTC
once,TRBJ2-3,TRBV28,NA,CASSLLNTQYF,TGTGCCAGCAGTCTTCTTAATACGCAGTATTTT
NA,TRBJ1-1,TRBV29-1,NA,CSVGLNTEAFF,TGCAGCGTCGGTTTGAACACTGAAGCTTTCTTT
NA,TRBJ1-2,TRBV7-7,TRBD1,CASTRDRDDTSYTF,TGTGCCAGCACCCGGGACAGGGACGATACGAGCTACACCTTC
NA,TRBJ1-3,TRBV7-9,NA,CASSPREGGNTIYF,TGTGCCAGCAGCCCTCGGGAAGGTGGAAACACCATATATTTT
NA,TRBJ2-2,TRBV14,TRBD1,CASRTGGYTGELFF,TGTGCCAGCAGGACAGGGGGCTACACCGGGGAGCTGTTTTTT
NA,TRBJ2-7,TRBV5-1,NA,CASSLGDSDYYEQYF,TGCGCCAGCAGCTTGGGTGACAGTGATTACTACGAGCAGTACTTC
NA,TRBJ1-2,TRBV9,NA,CASSPSGGVGGYTF,TGTGCCAGCAGCCCCAGTGGAGGGGTCGGTGGCTACACCTTC
NA,TRBJ1-2,TRBV7-9,TRBD1,CASSPGTGGYGYTF,TGTGCCAGCAGCCCGGGGACAGGGGGCTATGGCTACACCTTC
NA,TRBJ1-1,TRBV2,NA,CASTLEKNTEAFF,TGTGCCAGCACATTGGAGAAGAACACTGAAGCTTTCTTT
few,TRBJ2-1,TRBV7-2,NA,CASSLVYEQFF,TGTGCCAGCAGCTTAGTCTATGAGCAGTTCTTC
NA,TRBJ2-5,TRBV21-1,NA,CASSKDSRLCGASQETQYF,TGTGCCAGCAGCAAAGATTCCCGGTTGTGCGGGGCTTCACAAGAGACCCAGTACTTC
NA,TRBJ2-3,TRBV27,TRBD2,CASSYGLAGMISTDTQYF,TGTGCCAGCAGTTACGGACTAGCGGGGATGATTAGCACAGATACGCAGTATTTT
NA,TRBJ1-5,TRBV5-5,NA,CASSLSQGIQPQHF,TGTGCCAGCAGCTTGTCTCAGGGAATTCAGCCCCAGCATTTT
NA,TRBJ2-3,TRBV30,TRBD2,CAWTRLASTDTQYF,TGTGCCTGGACTAGACTAGCGAGCACAGATACGCAGTATTTT
NA,TRBJ1-5,TRBV10-3,NA,CAISVSRGQPQHF,TGTGCCATCAGTGTATCCAGGGGTCAGCCCCAGCATTTT
NA,TRBJ1-2,TRBV6-1,NA,CASSEADSESYGYTF,TGTGCCAGCAGTGAAGCGGACAGTGAAAGCTATGGCTACACCTTC
NA,TRBJ2-4,TRBV27,TRBD1,CASRKIKGAIKNIQYF,TGTGCCAGCAGAAAAATAAAGGGGGCCATCAAAAACATTCAGTACTTC
NA,TRBJ1-2,TRBV6-4,TRBD1,CASSRMAGQGQGYTF,TGTGCCAGCAGTCGAATGGCGGGACAGGGGCAGGGCTACACCTTC
NA,TRBJ2-1,TRBV6-1,TRBD2,CASSEVLAGGQGEQFF,TGTGCCAGCAGTGAAGTACTAGCGGGAGGGCAGGGTGAGCAGTTCTTC
NA,TRBJ1-2,TRBV27,NA,CASSRQGLTNYGYTF,TGTGCCAGCAGCCGACAAGGACTAACTAACTATGGCTACACCTTC
NA,TRBJ1-5,TRBV14,NA,CASSQGQNQPQHF,TGTGCCAGCAGCCAAGGACAGAATCAGCCCCAGCATTTT
NA,TRBJ2-7,TRBV11-2,TRBD1,CASSLGTGGNEQYF,TGTGCCAGCAGCTTAGGGACAGGGGGCAACGAGCAGTACTTC